Each of the 15 T cell receptor beta chains below was sequenced from the same sample in a study of blood T cell repertoires in COVID-19. Method: immunoSEQ multiplex PCR; TCRdb's copy keeps in-frame clones and lacks some. The sample records about 83,000 clones, roughly 80% being singletons. Sequencing was done on a sample of peripheral blood. All receptors derive from a woman aged 80 or over with acute or convalescent COVID-19.

V usage is TRBV2 and J usage is TRBJ1-4, with 7 bases matching TRBD1. This CDR3 contains 15 residues. Trimming removed 6 bases from V and 3 bases from J; junction bases left unmatched: 7. Germline CDR1 reads SNHLY; CDR2 reads FYNNEI. The CDR3 region is CASRPTGTANEKLFF. The CDR3 nucleotides are TGTGCCAGCAGACCCACAGGGACAGCTAATGAAAAACTGTTTTTT.

The chain combines TRBV30 with TRBJ2-7; 14 bases agree with TRBD2. There are 15 residues in the CDR3. V dropped 6 bases and J dropped 4; count of bases not matched to a gene: 8. CDR1 is GTSNPN, CDR2 SVGIG, per germline (reference sequence). Written as DNA, the CDR3 is TGTGCCTGCCCCACGACTAGCGGGGGGGCATACGAGCAGTACTTC. Its translation is CACPTTSGGAYEQYF. The whole variable domain, remainder taken from reference TRBV30 and TRBJ2-7, is SQTIHQWPATLVQPVGSPLSLECTVEGTSNPNLYWYRQAAGRGLQLLFYSVGIGQISSEVPQNLSASRPQDRQFILSSKKLLLSDSGFYLCACPTTSGGAYEQYFGPGTRLTVT.

The chain has TRBV7-2 and TRBJ1-2, with a weak D call TRBD1 (5 bases). The V gene lost 4 bases and the J gene lost 6 bases, with 12 bases spanning the gap. Germline V CDR1 and CDR2: SGHTA, FQGNSA. CDR3 length: 13 amino acids. The CDR3 bases are TGTGCCAGCAGCTGGGAGGGACTTGATGGCTACACCTTC. It encodes CASSWEGLDGYTF.

This clone was counted a few times. This sequence joins TRBV27 and TRBJ1-6; a possible D gene is TRBD1 (6 bases). Trimming removed 2 bases from V and 6 bases from J, with 17 bases in between. CDR1 is MNHEY, CDR2 SMNVEV, per germline (reference sequence). This CDR3 region has 17 residues. Here the CDR3 reads CASSLHTTGSSNSPLHF. The CDR3 bases are TGTGCCAGCAGTTTACACACTACAGGGTCTAGTAATTCACCCCTCCACTTT.

The chain is built from TRBV3-1 (or the pseudogene TRBV3-2) and TRBJ2-2; TRBD1 matches 7 bases. The length of the CDR3 is 16 residues. With 4 bases clipped from V and 4 bases from J, the junction kept 9 bases outside the gene matches. CDR1 and CDR2 from the germline V gene are LGHDT and YNNKEL (reference sequence). The CDR3 sequence: CASSRTRGPGTGELFF. The DNA for the CDR3 is TGTGCCAGCAGCCGAACGAGGGGGCCGGGCACCGGGGAGCTGTTTTTT.

This CDR3 reads CSVDSMSLQETQYF. CDR3 nucleotides: TGCAGCGTTGATTCGATGAGCCTCCAAGAGACCCAGTACTTC. This rearrangement joins TRBV29-1 to TRBJ2-5, with D uncertain. The CDR3 is 14 residues long. V was trimmed by 3 bases and J by 1 base, leaving 12 bases between them. The germline V gene encodes CDR1 SQVTM and CDR2 ANQGSEA.

V and J are TRBV27 and TRBJ1-1; tentatively, D is TRBD1 (5 bases). The CDR3 is 14 residues long. The V and J ends lost 3 bases and 0 bases respectively, with 8 bases between them. Germline V gene data show CDR1 as MNHEY and CDR2 as SMNVEV (reference sequence). CDR3: CASSLPGLNTEAFF. DNA for the CDR3: TGTGCCAGCAGTTTGCCAGGGTTGAACACTGAAGCTTTCTTT.

This sequence joins TRBV11-2 and TRBJ1-4, with D perhaps matching TRBD1 (6 bases). V lost 4 bases, J lost 5 bases, and 14 bases lay in between. The germline V gene has CDR1 SGHAT and CDR2 FQNNGV. The CDR3 has 15 residues. CDR3: CASSSGTQNNEKLFF. CDR3 coding DNA: TGTGCCAGCAGCTCAGGGACACAAAACAATGAAAAACTGTTTTTT. Filled out from reference TRBV11-2 and TRBJ1-4, the complete variable domain reads EAGVAQSPRYKIIEKRQSVAFWCNPISGHATLYWYQQILGQGPKLLIQFQNNGVVDDSQLPKDRFSAERLKGVDSTLKIQPAKLEDSAVYLCASSSGTQNNEKLFFGSGTQLSVL.

This chain links TRBV6-1 with TRBJ2-2; D perhaps matches TRBD2 (6 bases). The CDR3 sequence is 15 residues long. Trimming stripped 2 bases from V and 7 bases from J, with 14 bases between. The germline V gene encodes CDR1 MNHNS and CDR2 SASEGT. Written as DNA, the CDR3 is TGTGCCAGCAGTGAACTGGAGGGGATAGGCGGGGAGCTGTTTTTT. This gives the protein CASSELEGIGGELFF.

The J gene is TRBJ2-5, the V gene TRBV11-3; 10 nucleotides agree with TRBD2. Germline lookup yields CDR1 SGHNT and CDR2 YENEEA. The CDR3 consists of 18 residues. The trim removed 1 base at V and 0 bases at J, leaving 8 bases unmatched. CDR3 region: CASSLALAGDLYQETQYF. The CDR3 coding sequence is TGTGCCAGCAGCTTAGCGCTAGCGGGGGACCTGTACCAAGAGACCCAGTACTTC.

This clone was seen more than once but under ten times. The gene calls are TRBV2 and TRBJ1-5; tentative D call: TRBD1 (5 bases). This CDR3 has 14 amino acids. Germline V lookup: CDR1 SNHLY, CDR2 FYNNEI. V dropped 4 bases and J dropped 4 bases, with 11 bases sitting between them. CDR3 bases: TGTGCCAGCAGTGCAGGGTTAGGGAATCAGCCCCAGCATTTT. Protein sequence: CASSAGLGNQPQHF.

The chain recombines TRBV9 with TRBJ1-2, with a weak D call TRBD1 (5 bases). V lost 3 bases and J lost 6, with 6 bases in between. Germline lookup yields CDR1 SGDLS and CDR2 YYNGEE. CDR3 size: 11 residues. The DNA for the CDR3 is TGTGCCAGCAGCGCGACAGATGGCTACACCTTC. Its translation: CASSATDGYTF.

There are a few counts of this clone. The genes are TRBV27 and TRBJ2-5; weak D call: TRBD1 (6 bases). Between the trimmed V and J ends, which lost 3 bases and 6 bases, there was a span of 17 bases. This CDR3 comprises 15 residues. In germline, CDR1 is MNHEY, CDR2 SMNVEV (reference sequence). DNA of the CDR3: TGTGCCAGCAGTTTTTTCCACGGGCAGGGGAAGACCCAGTACTTC. Translating it yields CASSFFHGQGKTQYF.

This clone was seen a few times. This chain links TRBV6-6 with TRBJ1-5; 9 bases map to TRBD1. Germline V gene data show CDR1 as MNHNY and CDR2 as SVGAGI (reference sequence). Trimming took 4 bases from V and 6 from J; bases not matched to a gene: 4. This CDR3 is 14 amino acids long. The CDR3 region is CASSSDRGIQPQHF. The CDR3 coding sequence is TGTGCCAGCAGTTCCGACAGGGGGATTCAGCCCCAGCATTTT.

The chain couples TRBV3-1 (or the pseudogene TRBV3-2) to TRBJ2-7; unclear D gene. From germline, CDR1 is LGHDT and CDR2 YNNKEL (reference sequence). The V and J ends lost 1 base and 2 bases respectively, with 15 bases between them. This CDR3 has 16 amino acids. The CDR3 protein is CASSQGTGSSTYEQYF. In DNA form, the CDR3 reads TGTGCCAGCAGCCAAGGCACCGGGTCTTCTACCTACGAGCAGTACTTC.